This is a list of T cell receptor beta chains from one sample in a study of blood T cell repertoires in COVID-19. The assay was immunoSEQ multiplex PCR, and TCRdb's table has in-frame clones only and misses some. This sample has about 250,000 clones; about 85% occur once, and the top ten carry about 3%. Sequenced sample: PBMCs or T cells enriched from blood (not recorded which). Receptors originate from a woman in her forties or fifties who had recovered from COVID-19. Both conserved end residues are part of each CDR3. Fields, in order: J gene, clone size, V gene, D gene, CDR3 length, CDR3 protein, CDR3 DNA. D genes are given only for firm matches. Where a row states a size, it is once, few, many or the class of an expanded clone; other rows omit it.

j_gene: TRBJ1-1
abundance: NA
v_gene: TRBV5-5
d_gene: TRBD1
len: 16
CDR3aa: CASSVRQGDMNTEAFF
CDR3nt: TGTGCCAGCAGCGTCCGACAGGGAGACATGAACACTGAAGCTTTCTTT

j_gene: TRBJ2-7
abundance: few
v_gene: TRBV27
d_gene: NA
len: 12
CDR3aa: CASSFRGYEQYF
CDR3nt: TGTGCCAGCAGTTTCCGAGGATACGAGCAGTACTTC

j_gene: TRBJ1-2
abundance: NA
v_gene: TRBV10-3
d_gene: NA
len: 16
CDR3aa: CAISDTGTSLNYGYTF
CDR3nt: TGTGCCATCAGTGACACCGGGACATCTCTTAACTATGGCTACACCTTC

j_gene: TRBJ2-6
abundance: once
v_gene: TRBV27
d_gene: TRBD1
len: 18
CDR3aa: CASRPGQGAFSGANVLTF
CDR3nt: TGTGCCAGCAGACCCGGACAGGGGGCCTTTTCTGGGGCCAACGTCCTGACTTTC

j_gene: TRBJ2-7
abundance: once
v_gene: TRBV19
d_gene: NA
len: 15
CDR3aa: CASSAYWTDAYEQYF
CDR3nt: TGTGCCAGTAGTGCGTATTGGACAGATGCCTACGAGCAGTACTTC

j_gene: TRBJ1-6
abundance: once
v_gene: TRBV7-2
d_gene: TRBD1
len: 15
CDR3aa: CASSPQDRNNSPLHF
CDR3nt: TGTGCCAGCAGCCCTCAGGACAGGAATAATTCACCCCTCCACTTT

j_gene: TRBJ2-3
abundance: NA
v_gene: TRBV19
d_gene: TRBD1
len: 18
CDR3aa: CASSIPNGQGGSADTQYF
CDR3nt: TGTGCCAGTAGTATACCAAACGGACAGGGAGGATCGGCAGATACGCAGTATTTT

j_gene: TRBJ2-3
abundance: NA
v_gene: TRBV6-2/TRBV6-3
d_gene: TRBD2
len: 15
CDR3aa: CASSWTSGSTDTQYF
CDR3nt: TGTGCCAGCAGTTGGACTAGCGGGAGCACAGATACGCAGTATTTT

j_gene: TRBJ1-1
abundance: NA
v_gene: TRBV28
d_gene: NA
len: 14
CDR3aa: CASTLGASGTEAFF
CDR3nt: TGTGCCAGCACCTTGGGGGCCTCGGGGACTGAAGCTTTCTTT

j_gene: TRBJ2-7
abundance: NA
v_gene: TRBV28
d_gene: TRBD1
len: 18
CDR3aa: CASSLQGMDRGFPHEQYF
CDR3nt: TGTGCCAGCAGTTTACAGGGGATGGACAGGGGGTTTCCCCACGAGCAGTACTTC

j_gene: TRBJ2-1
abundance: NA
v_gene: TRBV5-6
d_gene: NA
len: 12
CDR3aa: CASSLRGSEQFF
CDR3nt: TGTGCCAGCAGTTTAAGAGGGTCTGAGCAGTTCTTC

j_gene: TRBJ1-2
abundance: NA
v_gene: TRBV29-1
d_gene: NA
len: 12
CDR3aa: CSVEFGSYGYTF
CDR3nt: TGCAGCGTTGAGTTTGGGAGCTATGGCTACACCTTC

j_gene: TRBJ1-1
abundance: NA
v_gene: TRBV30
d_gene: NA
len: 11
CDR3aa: CAWSTGYVAFF
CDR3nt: TGTGCCTGGAGCACGGGATATGTAGCTTTCTTT

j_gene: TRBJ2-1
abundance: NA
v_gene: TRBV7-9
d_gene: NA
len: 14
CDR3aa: CASSLAGRNNEQFF
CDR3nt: TGTGCCAGCAGCTTAGCGGGGCGGAACAATGAGCAGTTCTTC

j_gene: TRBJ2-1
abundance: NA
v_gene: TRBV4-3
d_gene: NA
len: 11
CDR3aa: CASSNSNEQFF
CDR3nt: TGCGCCAGCAGCAACAGTAATGAGCAGTTCTTC

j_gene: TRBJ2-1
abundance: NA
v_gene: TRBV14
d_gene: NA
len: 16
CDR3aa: CASSRDTDLGYNEQFF
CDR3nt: TGTGCCAGCAGCCGGGACACTGACTTGGGATACAATGAGCAGTTCTTC

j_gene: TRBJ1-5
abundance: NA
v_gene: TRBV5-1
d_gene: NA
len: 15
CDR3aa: CASSPDGQSNQPQHF
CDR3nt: TGCGCCAGCAGCCCCGATGGACAGAGCAATCAGCCCCAGCATTTT

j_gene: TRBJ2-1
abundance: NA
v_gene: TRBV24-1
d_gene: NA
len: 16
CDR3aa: CATSDLAASSYNEQFF
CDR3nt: TGTGCCACCAGTGACTTAGCGGCTTCCTCCTACAATGAGCAGTTCTTC

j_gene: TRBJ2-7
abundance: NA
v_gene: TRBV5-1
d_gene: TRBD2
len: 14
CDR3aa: CASSAGLAGNEQYF
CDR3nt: TGCGCCAGCAGCGCGGGACTAGCGGGAAACGAGCAGTACTTC

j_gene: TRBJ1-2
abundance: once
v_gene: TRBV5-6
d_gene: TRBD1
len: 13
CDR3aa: CASSLGTDYGYTF
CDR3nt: TGTGCCAGCAGCTTAGGGACAGATTATGGCTACACCTTC

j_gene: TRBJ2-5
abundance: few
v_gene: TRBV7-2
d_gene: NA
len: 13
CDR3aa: CASSSRREETQYF
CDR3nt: TGTGCCAGCAGCTCCCGACGGGAAGAGACCCAGTACTTC

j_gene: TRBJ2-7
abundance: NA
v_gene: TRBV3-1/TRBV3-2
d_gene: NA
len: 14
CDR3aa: CASSQDVRGYEQYF
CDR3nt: TGTGCCAGCAGCCAAGATGTTCGAGGCTACGAGCAGTACTTC

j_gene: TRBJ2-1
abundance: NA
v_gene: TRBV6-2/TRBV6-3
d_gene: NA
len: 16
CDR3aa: CASSYSKVAGNNEQFF
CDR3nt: TGTGCCAGCAGTTACTCGAAAGTGGCGGGAAACAATGAGCAGTTCTTC

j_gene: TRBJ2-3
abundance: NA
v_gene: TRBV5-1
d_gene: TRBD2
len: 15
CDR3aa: CASSLGIAGPDTQYF
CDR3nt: TGCGCCAGCAGCTTGGGGATAGCGGGACCAGATACGCAGTATTTT

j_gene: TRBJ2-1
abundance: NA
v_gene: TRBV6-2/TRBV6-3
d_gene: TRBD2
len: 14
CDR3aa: CASSKREGRSEQFF
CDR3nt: TGTGCCAGCAGTAAGCGGGAGGGCCGCAGTGAGCAGTTCTTC

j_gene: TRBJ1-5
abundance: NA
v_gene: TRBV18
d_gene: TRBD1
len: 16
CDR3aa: CASSLTGTDSNQPQHF
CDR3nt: TGTGCCAGTTCTTTGACCGGGACAGATAGCAATCAGCCCCAGCATTTT

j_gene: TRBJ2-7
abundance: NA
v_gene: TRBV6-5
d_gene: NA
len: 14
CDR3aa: CASSYEGHPYEQYF
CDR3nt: TGTGCCAGCAGTTACGAGGGACACCCCTACGAGCAGTACTTC

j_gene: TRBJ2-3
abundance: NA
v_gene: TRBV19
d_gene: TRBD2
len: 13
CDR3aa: CASRGGGSDTQYF
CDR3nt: TGTGCCAGTAGAGGCGGGGGGTCAGATACGCAGTATTTT

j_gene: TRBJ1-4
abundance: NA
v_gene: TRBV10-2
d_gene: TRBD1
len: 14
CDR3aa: CASRDGTGSEKLFF
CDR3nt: TGCGCCAGCAGGGACGGGACAGGGAGTGAAAAACTGTTTTTT

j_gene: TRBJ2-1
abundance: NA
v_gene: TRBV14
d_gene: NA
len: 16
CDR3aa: CASSQPGERPPDEQFF
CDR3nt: TGTGCCAGCAGCCAACCCGGGGAGCGTCCGCCGGATGAGCAGTTCTTC

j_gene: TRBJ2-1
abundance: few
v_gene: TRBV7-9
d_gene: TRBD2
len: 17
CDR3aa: CASSSLGLAAPYNEQFF
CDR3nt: TGTGCCAGCAGCAGCCTAGGACTAGCAGCGCCCTACAATGAGCAGTTCTTC

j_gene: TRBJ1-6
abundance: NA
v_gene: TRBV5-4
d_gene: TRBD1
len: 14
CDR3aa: CASSPTGGETPLHF
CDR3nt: TGTGCCAGCAGCCCGACAGGGGGCGAGACACCCCTCCACTTT

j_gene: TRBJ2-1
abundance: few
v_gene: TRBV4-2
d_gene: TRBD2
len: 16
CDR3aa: CASSQRSSGDYNEQFF
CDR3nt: TGTGCCAGCAGCCAGAGGTCTAGCGGGGACTACAATGAGCAGTTCTTC

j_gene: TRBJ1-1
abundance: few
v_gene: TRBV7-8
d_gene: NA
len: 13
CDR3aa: CASSLERNTEAFF
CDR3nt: TGTGCCAGCAGCTTAGAGAGGAACACTGAAGCTTTCTTT

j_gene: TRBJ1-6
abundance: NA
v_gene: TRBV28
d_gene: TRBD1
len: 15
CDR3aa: CASSFAGQNNSPLHF
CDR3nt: TGTGCCAGCAGTTTTGCGGGACAGAATAATTCACCCCTCCACTTT

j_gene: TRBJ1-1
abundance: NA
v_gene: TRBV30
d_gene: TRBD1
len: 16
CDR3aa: CAWREGALGMNTEAFF
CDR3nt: TGTGCCTGGAGGGAGGGGGCTTTGGGGATGAACACTGAAGCTTTCTTT

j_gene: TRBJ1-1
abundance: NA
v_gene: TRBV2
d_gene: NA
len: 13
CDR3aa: CASSTQMNTEAFF
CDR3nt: TGTGCCAGCAGTACACAGATGAACACTGAAGCTTTCTTT

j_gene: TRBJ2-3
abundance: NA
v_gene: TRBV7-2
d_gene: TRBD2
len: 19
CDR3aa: CASSLAYRAGLTSTDTQYF
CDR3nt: TGTGCCAGCAGCTTAGCGTATCGAGCGGGACTCACTAGCACAGATACGCAGTATTTT

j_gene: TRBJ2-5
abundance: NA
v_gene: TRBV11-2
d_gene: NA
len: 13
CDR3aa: CASSLEGGETQYF
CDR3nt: TGTGCCAGCAGCTTAGAAGGAGGGGAGACCCAGTACTTC

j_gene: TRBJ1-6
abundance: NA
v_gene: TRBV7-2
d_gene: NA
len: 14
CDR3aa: CASSLPRTGSPLHF
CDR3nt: TGTGCCAGCAGCTTACCCAGGACGGGGTCACCCCTCCACTTT

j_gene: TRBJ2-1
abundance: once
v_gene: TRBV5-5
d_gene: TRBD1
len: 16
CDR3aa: CASSQQGYRLYNEQFF
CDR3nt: TGTGCCAGCAGCCAACAGGGGTACCGGCTCTACAATGAGCAGTTCTTC

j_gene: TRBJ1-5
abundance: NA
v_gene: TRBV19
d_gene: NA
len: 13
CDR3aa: CASSISRSQPQHF
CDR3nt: TGTGCCAGTAGTATTTCGCGGTCTCAGCCCCAGCATTTT

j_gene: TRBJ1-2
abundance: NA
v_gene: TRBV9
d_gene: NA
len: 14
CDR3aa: CASRGQGRIDGYTF
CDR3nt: TGTGCCAGCAGGGGCCAGGGTAGGATTGATGGCTACACCTTC

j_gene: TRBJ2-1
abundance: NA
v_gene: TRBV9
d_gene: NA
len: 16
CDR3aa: CASSVGGQSSYNEQFF
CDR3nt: TGTGCCAGCAGCGTAGGCGGGCAAAGCTCCTACAATGAGCAGTTCTTC

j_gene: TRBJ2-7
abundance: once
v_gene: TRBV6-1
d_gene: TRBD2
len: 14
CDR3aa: CASSESGGRYEQYF
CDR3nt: TGTGCCAGCAGTGAAAGTGGCGGGAGATACGAGCAGTACTTC